Listed below are T cell receptor beta chains from one sample, sequenced in a study of Graves' ophthalmopathy and Graves' hyperthyroidism. TCRdb ran MiXCR on the multiplex PCR reads and lists one entry per CDR3 protein. Of 150,000 to 200,000 distinct CDR3 sequences in the sample, roughly two fifths were seen once. Sequenced material: peripheral blood. The receptors stem from a man aged 30-40 years with Graves' ophthalmopathy. Each CDR3 is given with its conserved first and last residue. Each record gives: V gene, clone size, CDR3 length, D gene, J gene, CDR3 protein, CDR3 DNA. A D gene is named only where the DNA matches it firmly. Size is stated for part of the rows, as once, few or many counts, or as a class when the clone is expanded.

V: TRBV2; size: -; length: 15; D: TRBD2; J: TRBJ2-2; CDR3: CASRLLAGAAGELFF; DNA: TGTGCCAGCAGGCTGCTAGCGGGAGCGGCCGGGGAGCTGTTTTTT
V: TRBV12-3/TRBV12-4; size: many; length: 13; D: -; J: TRBJ1-5; CDR3: CASSFEGNQPQHF; DNA: TGTGCCAGCAGTTTCGAAGGCAATCAGCCCCAGCATTTT
V: TRBV28; size: few; length: 14; D: -; J: TRBJ2-7; CDR3: CASTPRRGHYEQYF; DNA: TGTGCCAGCACCCCTCGGAGGGGACACTACGAGCAGTACTTC
V: TRBV9; size: many; length: 15; D: -; J: TRBJ2-7; CDR3: CASSHPSHGGDEQYF; DNA: TGTGCCAGCAGCCATCCTTCCCACGGGGGCGACGAGCAGTACTTC
V: TRBV20-1; size: -; length: 12; D: TRBD1; J: TRBJ2-7; CDR3: CSARQGADEQYF; DNA: TGCAGTGCTAGACAGGGGGCGGACGAGCAGTACTTC
V: TRBV6-2/TRBV6-3; size: -; length: 15; D: TRBD2; J: TRBJ2-7; CDR3: CASSYPSGGTYEQYF; DNA: TGTGCCAGCAGTTACCCAAGCGGGGGAACCTACGAGCAGTACTTC
V: TRBV7-2; size: many; length: 15; D: TRBD1; J: TRBJ1-5; CDR3: CASSFGQGSSRPQHF; DNA: TGTGCCAGCAGCTTTGGACAGGGGTCCTCCCGGCCCCAGCATTTT
V: TRBV11-1; size: many; length: 21; D: TRBD2; J: TRBJ2-2; CDR3: CASSLASVRSSGGFRTGELFF; DNA: TGTGCCAGCAGCTTAGCTTCTGTCCGTTCTAGCGGGGGGTTCCGGACCGGGGAGCTGTTTTTT
V: TRBV24-1; size: many; length: 14; D: -; J: TRBJ1-2; CDR3: CATSDAGQPMDYTF; DNA: TGTGCCACCAGTGACGCGGGACAACCTATGGACTACACCTTC
V: TRBV10-1; size: -; length: 16; D: -; J: TRBJ2-4; CDR3: CASSGAGSSAKNIQYF; DNA: TGCGCCAGCAGCGGCGCGGGCTCCTCAGCCAAAAACATTCAGTACTTC
V: TRBV6-1; size: few; length: 15; D: -; J: TRBJ2-7; CDR3: CASQEGGGGYYEQYF; DNA: TGTGCCAGCCAGGAAGGAGGAGGGGGCTACTACGAGCAGTACTTC
V: TRBV20-1; size: many; length: 14; D: TRBD1; J: TRBJ2-7; CDR3: CSASRYRGSYEQYF; DNA: TGCAGTGCTAGTCGATACAGGGGGTCCTACGAGCAGTACTTC
V: TRBV19; size: -; length: 16; D: -; J: TRBJ2-7; CDR3: CASSIGTRDFSYEQYF; DNA: TGTGCCAGTAGTATCGGGACACGGGACTTCTCCTACGAGCAGTACTTC
V: TRBV6-6; size: many; length: 19; D: -; J: TRBJ1-3; CDR3: CASSSTPGRGRSSGNTIYF; DNA: TGTGCCAGCAGTTCAACCCCCGGCAGGGGCCGGTCCTCTGGAAACACCATATATTTT
V: TRBV30; size: many; length: 10; D: -; J: TRBJ2-5; CDR3: CAWSAETQYF; DNA: TGTGCCTGGAGCGCCGAGACCCAGTACTTC
V: TRBV20-1; size: many; length: 16; D: TRBD1; J: TRBJ1-5; CDR3: CSVQTGGTNKNQPQHF; DNA: TGCAGTGTTCAGACAGGGGGGACCAACAAGAATCAGCCCCAGCATTTT
V: TRBV19; size: -; length: 12; D: -; J: TRBJ1-2; CDR3: CASTPGDAGYTF; DNA: TGTGCCAGTACTCCGGGAGACGCCGGCTACACCTTC
V: TRBV28; size: many; length: 15; D: TRBD1; J: TRBJ1-5; CDR3: CASSLVRDRRQPQHF; DNA: TGTGCCAGCAGTTTGGTTAGGGACAGGCGACAGCCCCAGCATTTT
V: TRBV20-1; size: -; length: 14; D: TRBD1; J: TRBJ1-2; CDR3: CSASGTGLNYGYTF; DNA: TGCAGTGCTAGCGGGACAGGGCTTAACTATGGCTACACCTTC
V: TRBV5-1; size: many; length: 13; D: -; J: TRBJ2-7; CDR3: CASSLDIWGEQYF; DNA: TGCGCCAGCAGCTTGGATATCTGGGGGGAGCAGTACTTC
V: TRBV4-1; size: many; length: 16; D: -; J: TRBJ1-5; CDR3: CASSQGSIYSNQPQHF; DNA: TGCGCCAGCAGCCAAGGCTCCATTTATAGCAATCAGCCCCAGCATTTT
V: TRBV19; size: many; length: 13; D: -; J: TRBJ1-2; CDR3: CATATAGDYGYTF; DNA: TGTGCCACCGCGACTGCAGGGGACTATGGCTACACCTTC
V: TRBV6-1; size: -; length: 12; D: -; J: TRBJ2-2; CDR3: CALRAPTGELFF; DNA: TGTGCCCTCCGGGCTCCCACCGGGGAGCTGTTTTTT
V: TRBV11-2; size: many; length: 13; D: -; J: TRBJ1-2; CDR3: CASSLWWGDGYTF; DNA: TGTGCCAGCAGCTTATGGTGGGGCGATGGCTACACCTTC
V: TRBV11-3; size: many; length: 13; D: -; J: TRBJ2-2; CDR3: CASSKTTTGELFF; DNA: TGTGCCAGCAGCAAGACAACCACCGGGGAGCTGTTTTTT
V: TRBV6-5; size: many; length: 16; D: -; J: TRBJ1-1; CDR3: CASILDQGRDLTEAFF; DNA: TGTGCCAGCATTTTAGATCAGGGGCGCGATCTCACTGAAGCTTTCTTT
V: TRBV9; size: -; length: 16; D: -; J: TRBJ1-1; CDR3: CASSVGGILANTEAFF; DNA: TGTGCCAGCAGCGTAGGTGGCATTCTCGCGAACACTGAAGCTTTCTTT
V: TRBV12-3/TRBV12-4; size: -; length: 15; D: TRBD2; J: TRBJ2-7; CDR3: CASSTKTSGSYEQYF; DNA: TGTGCCAGCAGTACAAAGACTAGCGGTTCCTACGAGCAGTACTTC
V: TRBV24-1; size: many; length: 16; D: -; J: TRBJ1-5; CDR3: CATSDRDGTYNQPQHF; DNA: TGTGCCACCAGTGATCGCGACGGGACCTACAATCAGCCCCAGCATTTT
V: TRBV30; size: many; length: 14; D: -; J: TRBJ1-2; CDR3: CAWSSWTENYGYTF; DNA: TGTGCCTGGAGTTCGTGGACGGAGAACTATGGCTACACCTTC
V: TRBV12-3/TRBV12-4; size: many; length: 14; D: TRBD1; J: TRBJ1-1; CDR3: CASSFQGANTEAFF; DNA: TGTGCCAGCAGTTTCCAGGGGGCGAACACTGAAGCTTTCTTT
V: TRBV6-5; size: -; length: 15; D: -; J: TRBJ2-4; CDR3: CASSYSGPRWDIQYF; DNA: TGTGCCAGCAGTTACTCCGGTCCCCGGTGGGACATTCAGTACTTC
V: TRBV10-3; size: once; length: 15; D: TRBD2; J: TRBJ2-7; CDR3: CAILGLAGGSYEQYF; DNA: TGTGCCATCCTCGGACTAGCGGGAGGGTCCTACGAGCAGTACTTC
V: TRBV6-1; size: -; length: 15; D: TRBD1; J: TRBJ1-5; CDR3: CASSRTGAGNQPQHF; DNA: TGTGCCAGCAGTAGGACAGGGGCGGGCAATCAGCCCCAGCATTTT
V: TRBV6-5; size: many; length: 15; D: -; J: TRBJ2-2; CDR3: CASSWSQIFTGELFF; DNA: TGTGCCAGCAGTTGGTCCCAAATTTTCACCGGGGAGCTGTTTTTT
V: TRBV11-2; size: -; length: 15; D: -; J: TRBJ2-7; CDR3: CASSLEGAGVREQYF; DNA: TGTGCCAGCAGCTTAGAAGGGGCAGGGGTTCGAGAGCAGTACTTC
V: TRBV20-1; size: -; length: 15; D: -; J: TRBJ1-2; CDR3: CSARGFAGPALDYTF; DNA: TGCAGTGCTAGAGGGTTCGCAGGACCTGCCTTGGACTACACCTTC
V: TRBV6-1; size: -; length: 14; D: -; J: TRBJ2-5; CDR3: CASSDYLMRETQYF; DNA: TGTGCCAGCAGTGACTATCTTATGCGAGAGACCCAGTACTTC
V: TRBV6-1; size: -; length: 14; D: -; J: TRBJ1-1; CDR3: CASSATREWTEAFF; DNA: TGTGCCAGCAGTGCGACAAGGGAGTGGACTGAAGCTTTCTTT
V: TRBV12-3/TRBV12-4; size: many; length: 13; D: TRBD1; J: TRBJ2-7; CDR3: CASRQGASAWQYF; DNA: TGTGCCAGCAGACAGGGGGCATCAGCTTGGCAGTACTTC
V: TRBV4-3; size: -; length: 15; D: -; J: TRBJ1-5; CDR3: CASNPTFGGNQPQHF; DNA: TGCGCCAGCAATCCGACCTTCGGGGGCAATCAGCCCCAGCATTTT
V: TRBV5-6; size: many; length: 13; D: -; J: TRBJ2-7; CDR3: CASSLALLYEQYF; DNA: TGTGCCAGCAGCTTGGCGCTCCTCTACGAGCAGTACTTC
V: TRBV6-5; size: many; length: 16; D: TRBD1; J: TRBJ1-2; CDR3: CASSYVAGGVNYGYTF; DNA: TGTGCCAGCAGTTACGTAGCAGGGGGCGTCAACTATGGCTACACCTTC
V: TRBV6-1; size: few; length: 15; D: TRBD1; J: TRBJ1-1; CDR3: CASRGQGNADTEAFF; DNA: TGTGCCAGCAGGGGACAGGGGAATGCGGACACTGAAGCTTTCTTT
V: TRBV28; size: many; length: 13; D: TRBD1; J: TRBJ2-5; CDR3: CASIQGAQETQYF; DNA: TGTGCCAGCATTCAGGGGGCGCAAGAGACCCAGTACTTC
V: TRBV15; size: few; length: 15; D: -; J: TRBJ1-6; CDR3: CATSRGDSYNSPLHF; DNA: TGTGCCACCAGCAGGGGAGACTCCTATAATTCACCCCTCCACTTT
V: TRBV6-1; size: -; length: 13; D: -; J: TRBJ2-5; CDR3: CASRFSGKETQYF; DNA: TGTGCCAGCAGATTTTCGGGGAAAGAGACCCAGTACTTC
V: TRBV7-2; size: few; length: 16; D: -; J: TRBJ2-5; CDR3: CASSEGYWGRKETQYF; DNA: TGTGCCAGCAGCGAAGGGTATTGGGGCAGAAAAGAGACCCAGTACTTC
V: TRBV12-3/TRBV12-4; size: -; length: 14; D: -; J: TRBJ1-1; CDR3: CASSIRPKNTEAFF; DNA: TGTGCCAGCAGCATCAGGCCAAAGAACACTGAAGCTTTCTTT
V: TRBV6-2/TRBV6-3; size: -; length: 13; D: -; J: TRBJ1-2; CDR3: CASSYEGLDGYTF; DNA: TGTGCCAGCAGTTACGAGGGGCTCGATGGCTACACCTTC
V: TRBV5-1; size: many; length: 14; D: -; J: TRBJ1-2; CDR3: CASSLGSSLRGYTF; DNA: TGCGCCAGCAGCTTGGGGAGTTCCTTAAGAGGCTACACCTTC
V: TRBV4-1; size: -; length: 15; D: -; J: TRBJ2-7; CDR3: CASSQDEGGIDEQYF; DNA: TGCGCCAGCAGCCAAGATGAGGGGGGCATCGACGAGCAGTACTTC
V: TRBV28; size: -; length: 14; D: -; J: TRBJ1-1; CDR3: CASNTQGRGTEAFF; DNA: TGTGCCAGCAACACACAGGGCCGGGGCACTGAAGCTTTCTTT
V: TRBV28; size: many; length: 16; D: -; J: TRBJ2-7; CDR3: CASSLRRWGPPGEQYF; DNA: TGTGCCAGCAGTTTACGGAGGTGGGGACCTCCGGGAGAGCAGTACTTC